A single sample gave rise to the 3 T cell receptor beta chains below, sequenced in a study of T cells after yellow fever vaccination. One entry per CDR3 protein results from TCRdb running MiXCR on the 5' RACE reads. The sample lists more than 450,000 distinct CDR3 sequences, about a fifth occurring once. The starting material was PBMCs, obtained approximately 22 days after the first yellow fever vaccination. These receptors all come from a man aged 18 to 30 who received the YFV17D yellow fever vaccine.

The sample holds a few counts of this clonotype. The V and J genes are TRBV6-1 and TRBJ2-3; D remains unclear. The CDR3 length is 14 residues. Germline V gene data show CDR1 as MNHNS and CDR2 as SASEGT. Between the trimmed V and J ends, which lost 7 bases and 0 bases, there was a span of 11 bases. The DNA for the CDR3 is TGTGCCAGCATGCTGAGCTATAGCACAGATACGCAGTATTTT. This sequence encodes CASMLSYSTDTQYF.

This clonotype appeared a few times. This sequence joins TRBV5-1 and TRBJ1-2, with D possibly being TRBD1 (6 bases). Trimming cost V 3 bases and J 8 bases, with 11 bases left between them. Germline V gives CDR1 SGHRS, CDR2 YFSETQ. This CDR3 contains 12 residues. The DNA of the CDR3 is TGCGCCAGCAGCTACACAAGGGGGGGCTACACCTTC. Translating it yields CASSYTRGGYTF.

J is TRBJ2-7 and V is TRBV5-1; TRBD1 matches 8 bases. The germline gives CDR1 SGHRS, CDR2 YFSETQ. The CDR3 is 14 residues long. The ends lost 4 bases at V and 4 bases at J; junction bases unmatched: 7. The CDR3 protein is CASSTRGQSYEQYF. The CDR3, as DNA: TGCGCCAGCAGCACCAGGGGGCAGTCGTACGAGCAGTACTTC.